The clone carrying this TCR beta chain was observed many times. J was trimmed by 2 bases and V by 0 bases; bases with no gene match: 3. The CDR3 totals 15 residues. From germline, CDR1 is LGHNA and CDR2 YSLEER. Original analysis: By means of reference gene primer amplification, nucleated cell counts were estimated. Produced via immunoSEQ multiplex PCR; TCRdb's table is partial and in-frame only. V, J and clone size were drawn from that table, and D and trimming were deduced from the DNA. The sample includes roughly 190,000 clones, around 87% of them seen just once. The data belong to a study of blood T cell repertoires in COVID-19. About the study: Acute and convalescent COVID-19 samples came from the United States, Italy and Spain.

The age range of participants was about 18 to 95 years, with residence in around 22 US areas. Material for sequencing was PBMCs or T cells enriched from blood (not recorded which). The chain joins TRBV4-3 to TRBJ2-7; TRBD1 matches 8 bases. The receptor's source is a woman aged 30 to 39 who had recovered from COVID-19. The CDR3 nucleotides are TGCGCCAGCAGCCAAGAAACAGGGGGACCCTACGAGCAGTACTTC. This sequence encodes CASSQETGGPYEQYF.